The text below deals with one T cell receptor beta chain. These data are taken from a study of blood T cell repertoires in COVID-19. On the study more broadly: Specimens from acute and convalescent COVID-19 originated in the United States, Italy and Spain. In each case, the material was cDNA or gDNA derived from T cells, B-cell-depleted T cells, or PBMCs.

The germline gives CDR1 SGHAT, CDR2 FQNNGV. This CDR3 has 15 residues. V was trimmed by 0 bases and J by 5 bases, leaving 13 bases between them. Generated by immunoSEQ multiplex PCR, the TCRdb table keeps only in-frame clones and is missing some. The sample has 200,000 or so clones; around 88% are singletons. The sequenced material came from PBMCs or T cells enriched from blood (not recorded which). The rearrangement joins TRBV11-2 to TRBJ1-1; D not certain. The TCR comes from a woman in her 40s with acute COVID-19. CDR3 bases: TGTGCCAGCAGCTTAGAGAGGGCGGTAGGAACTGAAGCTTTCTTT. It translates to CASSLERAVGTEAFF.